The TCR beta chain described here comes from a study of OX40 agonist ivuxolimab in advanced cancers. Study overall: Melanoma, hepatocellular carcinoma, head and neck or renal cell cancer occurred in dose-escalation patients. Study-level findings and limits: CD8+ T cells showed, on average, more clonal expansion than CD4+ cells.

The V and J ends lost 6 bases and 3 bases respectively, with 5 bases between them. Looked up from germline, CDR1 is SNHLY and CDR2 is FYNNEI. The CDR3 covers 12 residues. Profiling relied on immunoSEQ multiplex PCR, and the TCRdb table lists in-frame clones only, not all of them. Of 55,000 to 65,000 clones listed, 70% to 90% are singletons. For this clone: Its antigen is not known.

This sequence was found in an adult with an advanced solid tumor such as melanoma, head and neck, liver or kidney cancer. Source: CD4+ or CD8+ T cells sorted from blood, taken in a trial of the OX40 agonist ivuxolimab. This chain joins TRBV2 and TRBJ2-2; D ambiguous. As DNA, the CDR3 is TGTGCCAGCAGACTCGACACCGGGGAGCTGTTTTTT. Translating it yields CASRLDTGELFF.